What follows are 8 T cell receptor beta chains derived from one specimen sequenced in a study of spatial heterogeneity in lung cancer. The time point was: sample taken at primary tumor resection. The input material, whole RNA from tumor, nontumor lung or frozen PBMC, was sequenced unsorted. TCRdb used MiXCR to reprocess the 5' RACE reads, holding one entry per CDR3 protein. The table lists about 12,000 distinct CDR3 sequences, 6.2% of them singletons, with around a tenth in the top ten. The specimen comprised normal lung tissue next to the tumor, sampled at surgery. The receptor source for this set is a male donor with early-stage non-small cell lung cancer.

On this clonotype: Being off target in a library aimed at alpha chains, this beta chain has a size of little meaning. The gene calls are TRBV4-3 and TRBJ2-2, with D perhaps matching TRBD1 or TRBD2 (6 bases each). The CDR3 sequence is 18 residues long. CDR1 is LGHNA and CDR2 is YSLEER in the germline V gene. Between the trimmed V and J ends, which lost 1 base and 7 bases, there was a span of 22 bases. CDR3 nucleotide sequence: TGCGCCAGCAGCCAAGGGCCCCCTAGGACGGGGGCGGGCGGGGAGCTGTTTTTT. Translating it yields CASSQGPPRTGAGGELFF.

This clonotype was observed at least ten times. This beta chain turned up in a library designed for alpha chains; as an off-target read, its abundance says little. The genes are TRBV29-1 and TRBJ2-5, with D perhaps TRBD1 (6 bases). The CDR3 loop spans 13 amino acids. Germline CDR1 and CDR2: SQVTM and ANQGSEA. V was cut by 3 bases and J by 2 bases, with 10 bases left in between. CDR3 DNA: TGCAGCGTTGATAAGGGGGAACAAGAGACCCAGTACTTC. Its translation is CSVDKGEQETQYF.

As regards this clonotype: Being off target in a library aimed at alpha chains, this beta chain has a size of little meaning. This chain uses TRBV7-8 with TRBJ1-5; no reliable D call. This CDR3 region has 14 residues. Germline CDR1 reads SGHVS; CDR2 reads FQNEAQ. With 1 base removed from V and 4 bases from J, the gap between germline ends came to 8 bases. In DNA, the CDR3 is TGTGCCAGCAGCTTAGTATCCGAAAATCAGCCCCAGCATTTT. Protein: CASSLVSENQPQHF. Together with reference TRBV7-8 and TRBJ1-5, the CDR3 gives the full variable domain: GAGVSQSPRYKVAKRGQDVALRCDPISGHVSLFWYQQALGQGPEFLTYFQNEAQLDKSGLPSDRFFAERPEGSVSTLKIQRTQQEDSAVYLCASSLVSENQPQHFGDGTRLSIL.

This clonotype was observed many times. Being off target in a library aimed at alpha chains, this beta chain has a size of little meaning. V is TRBV7-2 and J is TRBJ2-1; D possibly matches TRBD1 or TRBD2 (6 bases each). Germline V gene data show CDR1 as SGHTA and CDR2 as FQGNSA. The length of the CDR3 is 15 residues. V was shortened by 0 bases and J by 9 bases, with 15 bases between the two germline ends. The CDR3 DNA sequence: TGTGCCAGCAGCTTAGCCTTGACAGAGGGGGGTGAGCAGTTCTTC. Translated, it gives CASSLALTEGGEQFF.

This clonotype was seen many times. With the library built for alpha chains, this beta chain is off target and its frequency is not meaningful. The J gene is TRBJ2-1, the V gene TRBV21-1; the table gives TRBD2 as D, unverified against the DNA. TRBV21-1 is flagged as a pseudogene. CDR3 length equals 16 residues. Here the CDR3 reads CASSKGEAGVIAEQFF. The CDR3, as DNA: TGTGCCAGCAGCAAAGGGGAAGCGGGAGTCATTGCTGAGCAGTTCTTC.

This clonotype was observed many times. Because this beta chain is a stray read in a library intended to capture alpha chains, its abundance should not be given much weight. This chain uses TRBV12-3 or TRBV12-4 with TRBJ2-2; 7 bases line up with TRBD1. V gave up 6 bases and J gave up 7 bases; unmatched junction bases: 11. There are 15 residues in the CDR3. CDR3 sequence reads: CASSPTGQSVGELFF. CDR3 nucleotides: TGTGCCAGCAGCCCAACGGGACAGTCTGTCGGGGAGCTGTTTTTT.

This clonotype is deemed medium-sized (0.01 to 0.1%). This beta chain is an unintended read in a library built for alpha chains; its size means little. For the CDR3, the DNA is TGTGCTAGTGGTTTATCGGTTTATAGCAATCAGCCCCAGCATTTT. The encoded protein is CASGLSVYSNQPQHF. The chain couples TRBV12-5 to TRBJ1-5; no reliable D call. V was shortened by 3 bases and J by 0 bases, with 9 bases between the two germline ends. The CDR3 totals 15 residues. Germline CDR1 is LGHNT and CDR2 is FRNRAP.

By its share, this clonotype is medium-sized. Because this beta chain is a stray read in a library intended to capture alpha chains, its abundance should not be given much weight. This rearrangement joins TRBV6-1 to TRBJ1-1; D gene ambiguous. The CDR3 is 14 amino acids. The ends were cut back, 6 bases at V and 0 bases at J, with 11 bases in the middle. The germline V gene has CDR1 MNHNS and CDR2 SASEGT. CDR3 coding DNA: TGTGCCAGCAGAGAACAGAGAATGAACACTGAAGCTTTCTTT. Protein product: CASREQRMNTEAFF.